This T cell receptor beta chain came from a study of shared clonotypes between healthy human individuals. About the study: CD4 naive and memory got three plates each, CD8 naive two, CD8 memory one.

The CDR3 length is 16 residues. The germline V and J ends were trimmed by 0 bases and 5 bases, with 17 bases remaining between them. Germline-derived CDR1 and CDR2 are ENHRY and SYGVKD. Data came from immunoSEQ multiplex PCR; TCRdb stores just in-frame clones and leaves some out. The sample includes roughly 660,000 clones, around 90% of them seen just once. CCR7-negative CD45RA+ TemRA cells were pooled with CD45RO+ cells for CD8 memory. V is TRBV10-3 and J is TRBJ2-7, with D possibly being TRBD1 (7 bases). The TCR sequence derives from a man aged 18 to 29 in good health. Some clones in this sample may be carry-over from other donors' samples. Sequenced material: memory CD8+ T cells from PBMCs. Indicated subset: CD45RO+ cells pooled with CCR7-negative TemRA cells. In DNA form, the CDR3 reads TGTGCCATCAGTGAGTCGATGGCAGGGGGGTTCAACGAGCAGTACTTC. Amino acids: CAISESMAGGFNEQYF.